This TCR beta chain was sequenced for a study of blood T cell repertoires in COVID-19. Study-wide background: Sources were T cells, B-cell-depleted T cells, or PBMCs; the material itself was cDNA or gDNA.

The table came from immunoSEQ multiplex PCR; TCRdb's copy has only in-frame clones and leaves some out. This table holds around 250,000 clones, 84% found once. The receptor comes from a human donor in a cohort sampled during active COVID-19. Sequenced sample: peripheral blood.

The CDR3: CASGLDWKETQYF. CDR3 in DNA: TGCGCCAGCGGGCTTGATTGGAAAGAGACCCAGTACTTC. The V and J genes are TRBV10-2 and TRBJ2-5; D is uncertain. Germline V gene sequence: CDR1 WSHSY, CDR2 SAAADI. V gave up 8 bases and J gave up 3 bases, with 13 bases separating them. The CDR3 consists of 13 residues.